This T cell receptor (beta chain) was identified in a study of blood T cells in healthy people across ages. Study-wide results and caveats: The study found more naive CD4+ cells and higher diversity in long-lived than aged donors. Across the age range, TCR beta diversity per million T cells fell in a roughly linear way. Donor CMV infection status was unknown, possibly confounding age-related changes in expanded clonotypes.

There are 13 residues in the CDR3. V lost 3 bases and J lost 0, with 8 bases in between. Looked up from germline, CDR1 is SQVTM and CDR2 is ANQGSEA. This clonotype was picked up a small number of times. As yet, its antigen is unknown. Together with a sample-barcoded 5' primer, a J-beta primer mix was included in a second PCR lasting roughly 6 to 12 cycles. MiXCR was run by TCRdb on the 5' RACE reads, yielding one entry per CDR3 protein. The table includes over a million distinct CDR3 sequences, about 43% detected once. All donors came from Russia, were Caucasian and healthy, and spanned ages roughly 6 to 95.

The specimen was blood. The rearrangement joins TRBV29-1 to TRBJ1-1, with a tentative D call TRBD1 (5 bases). The TCR was taken from a young woman in good health. The CDR3 region is CSVETDMNTEAFF. CDR3 DNA: TGCAGCGTTGAGACAGATATGAACACTGAAGCTTTCTTT.